A selection of T cell receptor beta chains follows, all from one sample in a study of cytomegalovirus exposure and HLA in healthy donors. The repertoire was sequenced with immunoSEQ multiplex PCR; TCRdb's copy has only in-frame clones and lacks some. The repertoire holds 150,000 to 200,000 clones, with more than 65% as singletons. The sample taken for sequencing was PBMCs. Receptors originate from a female donor in good health and CMV-seronegative. CDR3s include the opening cysteine and the closing phenylalanine or tryptophan. A D gene is named only where the DNA matches it firmly. Rows give clone size only sometimes, using once, few, many, or a class for an expanded clone.

D | J | V | size | DNA | CDR3
NA | TRBJ1-2 | TRBV30 | NA | TGTGCCTGGAGTGGGCCTAGTGGCTACACCTTC | CAWSGPSGYTF
NA | TRBJ1-1 | TRBV18 | NA | TGTGCCAGCTCAGCCTACCGGGACATAAAATCTAACACTGAAGCTTTCTTT | CASSAYRDIKSNTEAFF
TRBD2 | TRBJ2-1 | TRBV7-2 | NA | TGTGCCAGCAGCTTAGTGGCGGGAGGGCCTGACAATGAGCAGTTCTTC | CASSLVAGGPDNEQFF
TRBD1 | TRBJ1-1 | TRBV7-2 | once | TGTGCCAGCACCTTAGGGGGCATGTACACTGAAGCTTTCTTT | CASTLGGMYTEAFF
NA | TRBJ2-6 | TRBV27 | NA | TGTGCCACCAGGGGGGGAAGCTCTGGGGCCAACGTCCTGACTTTC | CATRGGSSGANVLTF
TRBD2 | TRBJ2-1 | TRBV29-1 | NA | TGCAGCGTCGGGACTAGTGCCTACAATGAGCAGTTCTTC | CSVGTSAYNEQFF
NA | TRBJ1-6 | TRBV6-1 | NA | TGTGCCAGCAGTGAAGGCACGAGGGATTCACCCCTCCACTTT | CASSEGTRDSPLHF
NA | TRBJ1-5 | TRBV10-3 | NA | TGTGCCACGGTCAGACAGATAAATCAGCCCCAGCATTTT | CATVRQINQPQHF
NA | TRBJ1-1 | TRBV9 | NA | TGTGCCAGCAGCGTAGCGGGGGGCCCGATGAACACTGAAGCTTTCTTT | CASSVAGGPMNTEAFF
NA | TRBJ2-7 | TRBV4-1 | NA | TGCGCCAGCAGCCAAGTCAGGTCAGGGGTGGGGGAGCAGTACTTC | CASSQVRSGVGEQYF
TRBD1 | TRBJ1-1 | TRBV4-1 | NA | TGCGCCAGCAGCCAAGAAGGGAGACAGGGAGAGACTGAAGCTTTCTTT | CASSQEGRQGETEAFF
NA | TRBJ1-4 | TRBV30 | NA | TGTGCCTGGAGGGGCTCAGGGGCAACTAATGAAAAACTGTTTTTT | CAWRGSGATNEKLFF
NA | TRBJ2-3 | TRBV27 | NA | TGTGCCAGCCGGCGGGACAGTCGAACAGATACGCAGTATTTT | CASRRDSRTDTQYF
NA | TRBJ2-3 | TRBV7-8 | NA | TGTGCCAGCAGCTTAAACATTGCGGGGAACACAGATACGCAGTATTTT | CASSLNIAGNTDTQYF
NA | TRBJ2-7 | TRBV9 | NA | TGTGCCAGCAGCTTTAGGGCGGGGGCCTCCTACGAGCAGTACTTC | CASSFRAGASYEQYF
NA | TRBJ2-3 | TRBV5-1 | few | TGCGCCAGCAGCGCGGGACTTACTCTCACAGATACGCAGTATTTT | CASSAGLTLTDTQYF
NA | TRBJ2-3 | TRBV2 | NA | TGTGCCAGCAGTGAAGTTCCGCTGGCCACAGATACGCAGTATTTT | CASSEVPLATDTQYF